The 24 T cell receptor beta chains reported below all come from one sample, sequenced in a study of shared T cell receptors in the human thymus. Clones were read by immunoSEQ multiplex PCR, and TCRdb kept only the in-frame ones, dropping some. The sample shows 700,000 to 750,000 clones, 70% to 90% of them seen only once. These data were likewise used in another study, on human thymus T cells.

The sequenced material came from thymocytes. The receptor source for this set is a girl under two years old with a congenital heart defect.

Details on this clone: Germline and junction disagree at one end, which may indicate a read error. This chain links TRBV6-4 with TRBJ1-6; possibly TRBD1 for D (5 bases). CDR1 is MRHNA, CDR2 SNTAGT, per germline. The CDR3 totals 13 residues. The CDR3 here is CASSRGTNSPLHF. DNA of the CDR3: TGTGCCAGCAGCAGAGGGACTAATTCCCCCCTCCACTTT.

J is TRBJ1-4 and V is TRBV5-1; 8 positions agree with TRBD1. V lost 4 bases, J lost 8 bases, and 10 bases stayed unmatched. This CDR3 is built from 15 residues. Looked up from germline, CDR1 is SGHRS and CDR2 is YFSETQ. The CDR3 region is CASSERQGKGEKLFF. The CDR3 nucleotides are TGCGCCAGCAGCGAACGACAGGGGAAAGGGGAAAAACTGTTTTTT.

The rearrangement joins TRBV27 to TRBJ1-4, with 11 bases matching TRBD1. V shed 5 bases, J shed 0 bases, and the junction held 2 bases outside the gene matches. This CDR3 region has 16 residues. CDR1 MNHEY and CDR2 SMNVEV come from the germline V gene (reference sequence). The chain's CDR3 is CASSGQGASTNEKLFF. The CDR3 DNA is TGTGCCAGCAGTGGACAGGGGGCATCAACTAATGAAAAACTGTTTTTT.

The chain combines TRBV7-9 with TRBJ2-3, with D tentatively TRBD1 (6 bases). CDR1 SEHNR and CDR2 FQNEAQ come from the germline V gene (reference sequence). Trimming took 3 bases from V and 5 from J, leaving 12 bases between them. The CDR3 is 14 amino acids. CDR3 loop: CASSFGEGEDTQYF. CDR3 bases: TGTGCCAGCAGCTTTGGTGAGGGGGAAGATACGCAGTATTTT.

The V gene is TRBV29-1, the J gene TRBJ1-5; TRBD1 might be the D (5 bases). There are 13 residues in the CDR3. The germline V gene has CDR1 SQVTM and CDR2 ANQGSEA. With 4 bases removed from V and 3 bases from J, the gap between germline ends came to 10 bases. CDR3 loop: CSVGGRDNQPQHF. The CDR3 DNA follows: TGCAGCGTTGGGGGCAGGGACAATCAGCCCCAGCATTTT.

The J gene is TRBJ1-2, the V gene TRBV16, with TRBD1 as a possible D gene (6 bases). The V and J ends lost 0 bases and 5 bases respectively, with 10 bases between them. In germline, CDR1 is KGHSY, CDR2 FQNENV. The CDR3 covers 14 residues. CDR3 sequence: CASSQSDRLYGYTF. CDR3 coding DNA: TGTGCCAGCAGCCAATCTGACAGGTTGTATGGCTACACCTTC. Full variable domain (remainder filled in from reference TRBV16 and TRBJ1-2): GEEVAQTPKHLVRGEGQKAKLYCAPIKGHSYVFWYQQVLKNEFKFLISFQNENVFDETGMPKERFSAKCLPNSPCSLEIQATKLEDSAVYFCASSQSDRLYGYTFGSGTRLTVV.

The V and J genes are TRBV9 and TRBJ1-2, with 11 bases identical to TRBD1. CDR1 and CDR2 (germline): SGDLS, YYNGEE. The CDR3 length is 14 residues. The trim removed 4 bases at V and 8 bases at J, leaving 7 bases unmatched. The CDR3 here is CASSTWTGGTGYTF. The CDR3, as DNA: TGTGCCAGCAGCACCTGGACAGGGGGCACGGGCTACACCTTC.

The rearrangement links TRBV5-1 to TRBJ1-4; 9 nucleotides align to TRBD1. CDR1 is SGHRS, CDR2 YFSETQ, per germline. The CDR3 has 19 amino acids. Trimming cost V 4 bases and J 0 bases; bases outside gene matches: 13. CDR3 bases: TGCGCCAGCAGCCCGGTCGGTGACAGGGGGGCAGCAACTAATGAAAAACTGTTTTTT. Translating it yields CASSPVGDRGAATNEKLFF.

For the CDR3, the DNA is TGTGCCAGCAGCCAAGTCGCTAGCGGGGAAGAGACCCAGTACTTC. Its translation: CASSQVASGEETQYF. This chain connects TRBV4-2 to TRBJ2-5; TRBD2 agrees at 9 bases. Losses at the gene ends were 1 base for V and 3 bases for J; bases not matched to a gene: 3. Germline V gene sequence: CDR1 LGHNA, CDR2 YNFKEQ. The CDR3 length is 15 residues.

This chain joins TRBV4-1 and TRBJ1-1; 10 bases are shared with TRBD1. This CDR3 comprises 17 residues. Germline V gene lookup returns CDR1 MGHRA and CDR2 YSYEKL. The junction had 7 bases not matched to a gene; V was cut back by 0 bases and J by 3 bases. The CDR3 sequence is CASSQDMGDRGDTEAFF. CDR3 in DNA: TGCGCCAGCAGCCAAGATATGGGGGACAGGGGAGACACTGAAGCTTTCTTT.

The gene calls are TRBV5-4 and TRBJ2-5, with TRBD1 as a possible D gene (6 bases). The V end lost 2 bases, the J end lost 0 bases, and 8 bases lay between the germline ends. The length of the CDR3 is 14 residues. Germline lookup yields CDR1 SGHNT and CDR2 YYREEE (reference sequence). CDR3 amino acids: CASSFYRDQETQYF. The CDR3 DNA reads TGTGCCAGCAGCTTTTACAGGGACCAAGAGACCCAGTACTTC.

The chain combines TRBV4-2 with TRBJ2-5, with 8 bases that match TRBD2. The CDR3 is 15 residues long. Unmatched junction bases numbered 0, after V lost 0 bases and J lost 0 bases. Germline V CDR1 and CDR2: LGHNA, YNFKEQ. CDR3 loop: CASSQERGDQETQYF. The CDR3 DNA reads TGTGCCAGCAGCCAAGAGCGGGGGGACCAAGAGACCCAGTACTTC.

The J gene is TRBJ2-3, the V gene TRBV2; tentative D call: TRBD2 (5 bases). The CDR3 is 15 residues long. CDR1 SNHLY and CDR2 FYNNEI come from the germline V gene. V lost 10 bases and J 6 bases, leaving 23 bases between the germline ends. CDR3 nucleotides: TGTGCCAACTCCGGGGTGGGTGGGATTCAGGATACGCAGTATTTT. As protein: CANSGVGGIQDTQYF.

The chain combines TRBV10-3 with TRBJ2-7, with no clear D. Between the trimmed V and J ends, which lost 2 bases and 0 bases, there was a span of 5 bases. CDR1 and CDR2 (germline): ENHRY, SYGVKD. The CDR3 runs to 13 residues. CDR3 bases: TGTGCCATCAGTGAGGGAGTCTCCTACGAGCAGTACTTC. This translates into CAISEGVSYEQYF.

DNA for the CDR3: TGTGCCAGCAGTTACTCGATTGGTACAGGGGTCTACGAGCAGTACTTC. As protein: CASSYSIGTGVYEQYF. The rearrangement links TRBV6-5 to TRBJ2-7; the match to TRBD1 covers 7 bases. V lost 0 bases to trimming and J lost 3 bases; unmatched junction nucleotides: 8. Germline loops: CDR1 MNHEY, CDR2 SVGAGI. The CDR3 consists of 16 residues.

As concerns this clone: In the same sample, other DNA sequences code for this CDR3. V is TRBV29-1 and J is TRBJ1-1; no reliable D call. V dropped 6 bases and J dropped 1 base, with 3 bases sitting between them. This CDR3 spans 10 amino acids. The germline CDR1 and CDR2 sequences are SQVTM and ANQGSEA. CDR3 in DNA: TGCAGCGTCCAGAACACTGAAGCTTTCTTT. This gives the protein CSVQNTEAFF.

The chain combines TRBV27 with TRBJ1-6; no reliable D call. The CDR3 length is 15 residues. Germline CDR1 is MNHEY and CDR2 is SMNVEV (reference sequence). Between the trimmed V and J ends, which lost 0 bases and 4 bases, there was a span of 7 bases. The CDR3: CASSLSPQYNSPLHF. The CDR3 DNA reads as TGTGCCAGCAGTTTATCGCCCCAGTATAATTCACCCCTCCACTTT.

CDR3: CASSDVGQGYPTLNEKLFF. The DNA of the CDR3 is TGTGCCAGCAGTGACGTCGGGCAGGGATATCCCACCCTCAATGAAAAACTGTTTTTT. The gene calls are TRBV2 and TRBJ1-4; perhaps TRBD1 as D (5 bases). V was trimmed by 3 bases and J by 5 bases, leaving 25 bases between them. The V gene's germline CDR1 is SNHLY and CDR2 FYNNEI. CDR3 length: 19 amino acids.

The chain uses TRBV6-5 and TRBJ2-7; possibly TRBD1 for D (5 bases). The CDR3 length is 13 residues. Trimming took off 5 bases at V and 8 bases at J, with 16 bases between the two ends. Germline V CDR1 and CDR2: MNHEY, SVGAGI. In DNA, the CDR3 is TGTGCCAGCAGTAAAATACAGGACGTGAAGCAGTACTTC. Protein product: CASSKIQDVKQYF.

The CDR3 DNA reads as TGTGCCATCAGTGAGTTCCTCAGACAGGGCCCGAACACTGAAGCTTTCTTT. It yields the protein CAISEFLRQGPNTEAFF. The V call is TRBV10-3, the J call TRBJ1-1, with 7 positions matching TRBD1. Unmatched junction bases numbered 9, after V lost 1 base and J lost 1 base. Germline CDR1 and CDR2: ENHRY and SYGVKD. The CDR3 sequence is 17 residues long.

This clone was detected only a few times. V is TRBV25-1 and J is TRBJ1-2; TRBD1 is a possible D gene (6 bases). This CDR3 comprises 14 residues. Trimming removed 1 base from V and 6 bases from J, with 12 bases in between. CDR1 and CDR2 from the germline V gene are MGHDK and SYGVNS. The CDR3 spells CASSEFRGAHGYTF. The CDR3 nucleotides are TGTGCCAGCAGTGAATTCAGGGGCGCCCATGGCTACACCTTC.

This clone turned up a few times. V is TRBV10-3 and J is TRBJ2-7; 8 bases agree with TRBD1. J was trimmed by 2 bases and V by 5 bases; bases with no gene match: 29. Germline CDR1 is ENHRY and CDR2 is SYGVKD. The CDR3 is 22 amino acids. The CDR3 loop reads CAISNPDRDITVLDKYAYEQYF. For the CDR3, the DNA is TGTGCCATCAGTAACCCGGACAGGGACATAACGGTATTAGACAAATACGCCTACGAGCAGTACTTC.

Note on this clone: Other DNA variants within this sample encode the same CDR3. The chain is built from TRBV5-6 and TRBJ2-5; D may be TRBD1 (6 bases). Looked up from germline, CDR1 is SGHDT and CDR2 is YYEEEE. The CDR3 is 14 residues long. The ends were cut back, 4 bases at V and 3 bases at J, with 13 bases in the middle. Here the CDR3 reads CASSETGREETQYF. The DNA of the CDR3 is TGTGCCAGCAGCGAAACAGGGCGCGAAGAGACCCAGTACTTC.

This chain uses TRBV5-4 with TRBJ1-2; a weak D match, TRBD1 (6 bases). Between the trimmed V and J ends, which lost 4 bases and 4 bases, there was a span of 26 bases. In germline, CDR1 is SGHNT, CDR2 YYREEE (reference sequence). This CDR3 region has 18 residues. The CDR3 DNA follows: TGTGCCAGCAGCATTTTAGAAAGGGGGATGGGGAGTTTCTATGGCTACACCTTC. This codes for CASSILERGMGSFYGYTF.